The present T cell receptor (beta chain) was sequenced within a study of T cell responses to AZD1222 COVID-19 vaccine. The germline V gene encodes CDR1 MNHEY and CDR2 SVGEGT. V was trimmed by 5 bases and J by 7 bases, leaving 18 bases between them. The CDR3 has 15 residues. Sequenced by immunoSEQ multiplex PCR; TCRdb stores in-frame clones only, minus some. The table records approximately 92,000 clones, around 93% of them present only once. The rearrangement uses TRBV6-2 or TRBV6-3 and TRBJ1-5, with D tentatively TRBD1 (5 bases). The sequence came from an adult in good health. The sequencing here drew on peripheral blood, taken on day 0 of AZD1222 vaccination. The CDR3 protein is CASSPEGRLSQPQHF. The CDR3, as DNA: TGTGCCAGCAGTCCGGAGGGGAGACTGAGCCAGCCCCAGCATTTT.